This paragraph reports one TCR beta chain. This record belongs to a study of blood T cell repertoires in COVID-19. About the research overall: COVID-19 samples collected from the United States, Italy and Spain covered acute and convalescent phases.

Sequenced by immunoSEQ multiplex PCR; TCRdb stores in-frame clones only, minus some. Of 90,000 to 100,000 clones listed, roughly 80% are singletons. Sequencing was carried out using peripheral blood. The TCR sequence derives from a man aged 55 to 69 with acute or convalescent COVID-19.

The CDR3 nucleotides are TGTGCCAGCAGCCAAGATTGGCAGGGCGTGGGGCCCCTCCACTTT. Translating it yields CASSQDWQGVGPLHF. This rearrangement joins TRBV4-2 to TRBJ1-6; TRBD1 might be the D (5 bases). The CDR3 is 15 residues long. Trimming cost V 0 bases and J 13 bases, with 16 bases left between them. CDR1 and CDR2 (germline): LGHNA, YNFKEQ.